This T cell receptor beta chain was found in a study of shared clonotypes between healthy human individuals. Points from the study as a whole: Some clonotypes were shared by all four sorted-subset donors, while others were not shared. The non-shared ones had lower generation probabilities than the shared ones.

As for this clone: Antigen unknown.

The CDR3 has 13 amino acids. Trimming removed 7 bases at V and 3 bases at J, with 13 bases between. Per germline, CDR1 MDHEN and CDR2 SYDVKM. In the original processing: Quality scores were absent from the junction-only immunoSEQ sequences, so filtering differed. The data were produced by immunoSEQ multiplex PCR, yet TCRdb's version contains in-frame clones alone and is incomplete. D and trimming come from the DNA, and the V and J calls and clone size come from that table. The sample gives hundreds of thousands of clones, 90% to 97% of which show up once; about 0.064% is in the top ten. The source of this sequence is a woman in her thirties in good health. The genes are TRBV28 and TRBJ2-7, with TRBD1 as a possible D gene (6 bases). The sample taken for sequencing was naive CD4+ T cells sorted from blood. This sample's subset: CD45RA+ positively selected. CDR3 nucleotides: TGTGCCAGCAAGGGACACGGCATCTACGAGCAGTACTTC. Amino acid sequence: CASKGHGIYEQYF.